This is a list of T cell receptor beta chains from one sample in a study of neoadjuvant nivolumab and ipilimumab in lung cancer. The method was immunoSEQ multiplex PCR; TCRdb's version includes in-frame clones alone and lacks a portion of them. Of about 30,000 clones in the sample, 92% are singletons; the top ten hold around 2.2%. The sample consisted of peripheral blood, taken after neoadjuvant nivolumab, alone or with ipilimumab, at or shortly before surgery. The receptors were gathered from an adult with non-small cell lung cancer. Both conserved end residues are part of each CDR3. Fields, in order: D gene, V gene, J gene, clone size, CDR3 protein, CDR3 DNA. D genes are given only for firm matches. Expanded clones get a size class; other rows say once, few or many, or leave the size out.

d_call: TRBD2
v_call: TRBV5-1
j_call: TRBJ2-3
clone_size: -
cdr3_aa: CASSLGLAGVKDTQYF
cdr3_nt: TGCGCCAGCAGCTTGGGTCTAGCGGGAGTTAAAGATACGCAGTATTTT

d_call: TRBD1
v_call: TRBV7-2
j_call: TRBJ2-7
clone_size: -
cdr3_aa: CASSLGQGGYEQYF
cdr3_nt: TGTGCCAGCAGCTTAGGACAGGGGGGCTACGAGCAGTACTTC

d_call: -
v_call: TRBV5-1
j_call: TRBJ1-3
clone_size: -
cdr3_aa: CASSLNPLGVSGNTIYF
cdr3_nt: TGCGCCAGCAGCTTGAATCCCCTAGGAGTCTCTGGAAACACCATATATTTT

d_call: -
v_call: TRBV28
j_call: TRBJ1-1
clone_size: -
cdr3_aa: CASSLLSIRRTEAFF
cdr3_nt: TGTGCCAGCAGTTTACTGAGCATTCGAAGGACTGAAGCTTTCTTT

d_call: -
v_call: TRBV7-6
j_call: TRBJ1-5
clone_size: -
cdr3_aa: CASSLRVGGSNQPQHF
cdr3_nt: TGTGCCAGCAGCTTAAGGGTTGGCGGTAGCAATCAGCCCCAGCATTTT

d_call: -
v_call: TRBV18
j_call: TRBJ1-5
clone_size: once
cdr3_aa: CASSPYTGSNQPQHF
cdr3_nt: TGTGCCAGCTCACCATATACAGGTTCCAATCAGCCCCAGCATTTT

d_call: -
v_call: TRBV5-6
j_call: TRBJ1-4
clone_size: -
cdr3_aa: CASSLTGSGEKLFF
cdr3_nt: TGTGCCAGCAGCTTGACAGGGTCGGGTGAAAAACTGTTTTTT

d_call: TRBD1
v_call: TRBV18
j_call: TRBJ1-2
clone_size: -
cdr3_aa: CASSPLDRVGYTF
cdr3_nt: TGTGCCAGCTCACCTCTAGACAGGGTCGGCTACACCTTC

d_call: -
v_call: TRBV25-1
j_call: TRBJ1-4
clone_size: -
cdr3_aa: CASSAEQGYEKLFF
cdr3_nt: TGTGCCAGCAGTGCGGAACAGGGATACGAAAAACTGTTTTTT

d_call: -
v_call: TRBV18
j_call: TRBJ2-5
clone_size: -
cdr3_aa: CASSRPGRQETQYF
cdr3_nt: TGTGCCAGCTCCCGGCCGGGACGCCAAGAGACCCAGTACTTC

d_call: TRBD2
v_call: TRBV5-4
j_call: TRBJ2-1
clone_size: -
cdr3_aa: CASSFVSGRNEQFF
cdr3_nt: TGTGCCAGCAGCTTCGTGTCCGGGAGGAATGAGCAGTTCTTC

d_call: TRBD1
v_call: TRBV7-9
j_call: TRBJ2-5
clone_size: -
cdr3_aa: CASSRGQGQETQYF
cdr3_nt: TGTGCCAGCAGCCGCGGACAGGGCCAAGAGACCCAGTACTTC

d_call: TRBD1
v_call: TRBV5-1
j_call: TRBJ2-3
clone_size: -
cdr3_aa: CASSSGQGTDTQYF
cdr3_nt: TGCGCCAGCAGCTCCGGACAGGGAACAGATACGCAGTATTTT

d_call: -
v_call: TRBV28
j_call: TRBJ2-2
clone_size: -
cdr3_aa: CASSFSGLLNTGELFF
cdr3_nt: TGTGCCAGCAGTTTCTCCGGACTGTTGAACACCGGGGAGCTGTTTTTT

d_call: TRBD1
v_call: TRBV5-1
j_call: TRBJ2-4
clone_size: -
cdr3_aa: CASSFGQVLAKNIQYF
cdr3_nt: TGCGCCAGCAGCTTCGGACAGGTCCTAGCCAAAAACATTCAGTACTTC

d_call: -
v_call: TRBV2
j_call: TRBJ1-2
clone_size: -
cdr3_aa: CASTLGGGGYTF
cdr3_nt: TGTGCCAGCACCCTCGGGGGGGGAGGCTACACCTTC

d_call: -
v_call: TRBV11-2
j_call: TRBJ1-2
clone_size: -
cdr3_aa: CASSLGRANYGYTF
cdr3_nt: TGTGCCAGCAGCTTAGGCAGGGCTAACTATGGCTACACCTTC

d_call: -
v_call: TRBV5-1
j_call: TRBJ2-7
clone_size: -
cdr3_aa: CASSLSKQGTGRWEQYF
cdr3_nt: TGCGCCAGCAGCTTATCAAAACAGGGGACTGGTCGGTGGGAGCAGTACTTC

d_call: -
v_call: TRBV6-5
j_call: TRBJ1-2
clone_size: -
cdr3_aa: CASSSPGANYGYTF
cdr3_nt: TGTGCCAGCAGCTCCCCTGGAGCTAACTATGGCTACACCTTC

d_call: TRBD2
v_call: TRBV19
j_call: TRBJ2-2
clone_size: -
cdr3_aa: CASRAAGGTGELFF
cdr3_nt: TGTGCCAGTAGGGCAGCGGGAGGCACCGGGGAGCTGTTTTTT

d_call: -
v_call: TRBV5-1
j_call: TRBJ2-2
clone_size: -
cdr3_aa: CASSPGAANTGELFF
cdr3_nt: TGCGCCAGCAGCCCCGGGGCCGCGAACACCGGGGAGCTGTTTTTT

d_call: TRBD2
v_call: TRBV5-1
j_call: TRBJ2-1
clone_size: -
cdr3_aa: CASSLEAGGPLDEQFF
cdr3_nt: TGCGCCAGCAGCTTGGAAGCGGGAGGGCCTCTGGATGAGCAGTTCTTC

d_call: -
v_call: TRBV7-9
j_call: TRBJ1-5
clone_size: -
cdr3_aa: CASSLTTNQPQHF
cdr3_nt: TGTGCCAGCAGCTTAACCACAAATCAGCCCCAGCATTTT

d_call: TRBD1
v_call: TRBV7-9
j_call: TRBJ2-2
clone_size: -
cdr3_aa: CASTPRRQGATAGELFF
cdr3_nt: TGTGCCAGCACCCCGCGCAGACAGGGGGCGACGGCCGGGGAGCTGTTTTTT

d_call: -
v_call: TRBV11-2
j_call: TRBJ2-3
clone_size: -
cdr3_aa: CASSLDLRTDTQYF
cdr3_nt: TGTGCCAGCAGCTTAGATCTTAGAACAGATACGCAGTATTTT

d_call: TRBD1
v_call: TRBV10-3
j_call: TRBJ1-2
clone_size: once
cdr3_aa: CASGTAAGQGAQVAGYTF
cdr3_nt: TGTGCCTCAGGAACTGCAGCGGGACAGGGGGCGCAGGTTGCTGGCTACACCTTC

d_call: -
v_call: TRBV5-8
j_call: TRBJ2-2
clone_size: -
cdr3_aa: CASSLQGPGELFF
cdr3_nt: TGTGCCAGCAGCTTGCAGGGTCCCGGGGAGCTGTTTTTT

d_call: -
v_call: TRBV5-6
j_call: TRBJ1-1
clone_size: few
cdr3_aa: CASSLGPNTEAFF
cdr3_nt: TGTGCCAGCAGCTTGGGGCCGAACACTGAAGCTTTCTTT

d_call: -
v_call: TRBV12-2
j_call: TRBJ2-2
clone_size: -
cdr3_aa: CASRPGELFF
cdr3_nt: TGTGCAAGTCGCCCCGGGGAGCTGTTTTTT

d_call: TRBD1
v_call: TRBV5-4
j_call: TRBJ2-5
clone_size: -
cdr3_aa: CASSRDRGETQYF
cdr3_nt: TGTGCCAGCAGCCGGGACAGGGGAGAGACCCAGTACTTC

d_call: TRBD1
v_call: TRBV6-5
j_call: TRBJ1-4
clone_size: -
cdr3_aa: CASSSSTSGGNEKLFF
cdr3_nt: TGTGCCAGCAGTTCGTCCACTTCAGGGGGGAATGAAAAACTGTTTTTT

d_call: -
v_call: TRBV18
j_call: TRBJ1-5
clone_size: -
cdr3_aa: CASSPRYNQPQHF
cdr3_nt: TGTGCCAGCTCACCACGGTATAATCAGCCCCAGCATTTT

d_call: -
v_call: TRBV7-9
j_call: TRBJ1-2
clone_size: -
cdr3_aa: CASSPFAFYGYTF
cdr3_nt: TGTGCCAGCAGCCCTTTTGCATTCTATGGCTACACCTTC

d_call: -
v_call: TRBV5-1
j_call: TRBJ1-1
clone_size: -
cdr3_aa: CASSSIGAPTEAFF
cdr3_nt: TGCGCCAGCAGCTCCATCGGGGCGCCCACTGAAGCTTTCTTT

d_call: -
v_call: TRBV2
j_call: TRBJ2-5
clone_size: -
cdr3_aa: CASTPTGPQETQYF
cdr3_nt: TGTGCCAGCACCCCCACGGGGCCACAAGAGACCCAGTACTTC

d_call: -
v_call: TRBV9
j_call: TRBJ2-3
clone_size: -
cdr3_aa: CASSVEMGRTTDTQYF
cdr3_nt: TGTGCCAGCAGCGTAGAAATGGGGAGAACCACAGATACGCAGTATTTT

d_call: TRBD1
v_call: TRBV4-1
j_call: TRBJ1-2
clone_size: -
cdr3_aa: CASTPGTDHGYTF
cdr3_nt: TGCGCCAGCACGCCAGGGACAGACCATGGCTACACCTTC

d_call: -
v_call: TRBV7-2
j_call: TRBJ2-3
clone_size: -
cdr3_aa: CASSSRQVTQYF
cdr3_nt: TGTGCCAGCAGCTCCCGACAAGTTACGCAGTATTTT

d_call: TRBD2
v_call: TRBV6-1
j_call: TRBJ2-5
clone_size: -
cdr3_aa: CASSEPLAGGKTQYF
cdr3_nt: TGTGCCAGCAGTGAACCACTAGCGGGAGGAAAGACCCAGTACTTC

d_call: -
v_call: TRBV27
j_call: TRBJ2-1
clone_size: -
cdr3_aa: CASRKQGSPYNEQFF
cdr3_nt: TGTGCCAGCCGAAAGCAGGGATCCCCCTACAATGAGCAGTTCTTC

d_call: -
v_call: TRBV9
j_call: TRBJ2-2
clone_size: -
cdr3_aa: CASSVAAGNTGELFF
cdr3_nt: TGTGCCAGCAGCGTAGCTGCAGGGAACACCGGGGAGCTGTTTTTT

d_call: -
v_call: TRBV2
j_call: TRBJ2-7
clone_size: -
cdr3_aa: CASGERVASYEQYF
cdr3_nt: TGTGCCAGTGGGGAGCGGGTTGCATCCTACGAGCAGTACTTC

d_call: -
v_call: TRBV28
j_call: TRBJ1-5
clone_size: -
cdr3_aa: CASSSRDTPNQPQHF
cdr3_nt: TGTGCCAGCAGCTCCCGGGATACACCCAACCAGCCCCAGCATTTT

d_call: -
v_call: TRBV7-6
j_call: TRBJ2-1
clone_size: -
cdr3_aa: CASSPRGGGRVYNEQFF
cdr3_nt: TGTGCCAGCAGCCCCAGAGGGGGGGGCAGGGTCTACAATGAGCAGTTCTTC

d_call: -
v_call: TRBV15
j_call: TRBJ1-1
clone_size: -
cdr3_aa: CATKQGGTEAFF
cdr3_nt: TGTGCCACCAAACAGGGTGGCACTGAAGCTTTCTTT

d_call: TRBD1
v_call: TRBV5-1
j_call: TRBJ1-2
clone_size: -
cdr3_aa: CASSLVRDRFNYGYTF
cdr3_nt: TGCGCCAGCAGCTTGGTGCGGGACAGGTTTAACTATGGCTACACCTTC

d_call: TRBD2
v_call: TRBV5-4
j_call: TRBJ2-1
clone_size: -
cdr3_aa: CASSFSGRVPNEQFF
cdr3_nt: TGTGCCAGCAGCTTTAGCGGGAGGGTACCCAATGAGCAGTTCTTC

d_call: -
v_call: TRBV2
j_call: TRBJ2-3
clone_size: once
cdr3_aa: CASRSGPYTDTQYF
cdr3_nt: TGTGCCAGCCGGAGCGGGCCCTACACAGATACGCAGTATTTT

d_call: -
v_call: TRBV29-1
j_call: TRBJ2-1
clone_size: -
cdr3_aa: CSFSGAGQFF
cdr3_nt: TGCAGCTTTAGTGGGGCTGGGCAGTTCTTC

d_call: -
v_call: TRBV6-1
j_call: TRBJ1-2
clone_size: -
cdr3_aa: CASSTVIYGYTF
cdr3_nt: TGTGCCAGCAGTACAGTGATCTATGGCTACACCTTC

d_call: -
v_call: TRBV28
j_call: TRBJ2-7
clone_size: -
cdr3_aa: CASSLYRAGEQYF
cdr3_nt: TGTGCCAGCAGTTTGTACAGGGCTGGGGAGCAGTACTTC